These 28 T cell receptor beta chains share one sample of origin, sequenced in a study of cytomegalovirus exposure and HLA in healthy donors. Some clones are missing from TCRdb's copy, which holds only in-frame ones; the method was immunoSEQ multiplex PCR. The sample comprises some 140,000 clones, just under 85% of which are singletons, and 1.4% rests with the top ten. The sample comprised PBMCs. Receptor source: a woman in her thirties in good health and CMV-seronegative.

V gene TRBV28 combines with J gene TRBJ1-2, with TRBD1 matching 12 bases. CDR3 length: 13 amino acids. The germline CDR1 and CDR2 sequences are MDHEN and SYDVKM. The J segment lost 8 bases and the V segment lost 5 bases, leaving 3 bases of the junction unmatched. The CDR3 DNA follows: TGTGCCAGCAGTATGGGACAGGGGGCCGGCTACACCTTC. This gives the protein CASSMGQGAGYTF.

The chain combines TRBV10-2 with TRBJ2-7; possibly TRBD1 for D (5 bases). V gave up 10 bases and J gave up 3 bases, with 19 bases separating them. CDR1 and CDR2 (germline): WSHSY, SAAADI. The CDR3 is 14 residues long. The CDR3 nucleotides read TGCGCCACCAAAGAGACAGTCTCTTTCTACGAGCAGTACTTC. Protein: CATKETVSFYEQYF.

V and J are TRBV29-1 and TRBJ2-3; 8 nucleotides line up with TRBD1. V shed 7 bases, J shed 0 bases, and the junction held 6 bases outside the gene matches. The CDR3 extends over 14 amino acids. Germline CDR1 reads SQVTM; CDR2 reads ANQGSEA. In nucleotides, the CDR3 is TGCAGCGCCAGTTGGGACAGGAGCACAGATACGCAGTATTTT. Amino acid sequence: CSASWDRSTDTQYF.

A remark on this clone: A read error may produce the germline difference seen at one junction end. This chain joins TRBV5-1 and TRBJ1-1; 8 bases are a match to TRBD1. The CDR3 runs to 16 residues. CDR1 is SGHRS, CDR2 YFSETQ, per germline. CDR3 in DNA: TGCGCCAGTAGCCGGGGACAGGAGATTAGGAACGCTGAAGCTTTCTTT. Protein: CASSRGQEIRNAEAFF. The whole variable domain, remainder taken from reference TRBV5-1 and TRBJ1-1, is KAGVTQTPRYLIKTRGQQVTLSCSPISGHRSVSWYQQTPGQGLQFLFEYFSETQRNKGNFPGRFSGRQFSNSRSEMNVSTLELGDSALYLCASSRGQEIRNAEAFFGQGTRLTVV.

V gene TRBV7-2 combines with J gene TRBJ2-3; the D is unclear. Per germline, CDR1 SGHTA and CDR2 FQGNSA. Deletions cut 7 bases from V and 5 bases from J, with 7 bases between. The CDR3 is 11 amino acids. Written as DNA, the CDR3 is TGTGCCAGCACCCTAGGAGATACGCAGTATTTT. Amino acids: CASTLGDTQYF. Full variable domain (missing parts from reference TRBV7-2 and TRBJ2-3): GAGVSQSPSNKVTEKGKDVELRCDPISGHTALYWYRQSLGQGLEFLIYFQGNSAPDKSGLPSDRFSAERTGGSVSTLTIQRTQQEDSAVYLCASTLGDTQYFGPGTRLTVL.

The chain carries TRBV28 and TRBJ2-7; TRBD1 is a possible D gene (6 bases). Germline V gene lookup returns CDR1 MDHEN and CDR2 SYDVKM. Trimming pared 3 bases from V and 0 bases from J, leaving 15 bases between. CDR3 length: 16 amino acids. CDR3 in DNA: TGTGCCAGCAGTTTTCCCATTGGGGGCCTCTCCTACGAGCAGTACTTC. It is translated as CASSFPIGGLSYEQYF.

The chain joins TRBV28 to TRBJ2-2, with TRBD2 matching 7 bases. CDR3 size: 15 residues. CDR1 is MDHEN and CDR2 is SYDVKM in the germline V gene. V trimming: 6 bases; J trimming: 1 base; junction bases outside the gene matches: 5. This CDR3 reads CASRRGGLNTGELFF. In DNA form, the CDR3 reads TGTGCCAGCAGACGCGGGGGACTGAACACCGGGGAGCTGTTTTTT.

The chain joins TRBV9 to TRBJ1-1; TRBD1 matches 8 bases. CDR1 is SGDLS and CDR2 is YYNGEE in the germline V gene. The CDR3 spans 15 residues. V gave up 5 bases and J gave up 8 bases; unmatched junction bases: 14. CDR3 bases: TGTGCCAGCAGAAGGTCCGGACAGGGAGTAGGAGAAGCTTTCTTT. It encodes CASRRSGQGVGEAFF.

The CDR3: CASSQYRGTGGETQYF. The CDR3 DNA follows: TGTGCCAGCAGCCAATACAGGGGGACCGGAGGAGAGACCCAGTACTTC. V and J are TRBV14 and TRBJ2-5; 8 nucleotides line up with TRBD1. Germline CDR1 and CDR2: SGHDN and FVKESK. The CDR3 length is 16 residues. J was trimmed by 4 bases and V by 2 bases; bases with no gene match: 9.

The chain carries TRBV5-5 and TRBJ1-1; D ambiguous. The CDR3 loop spans 14 amino acids. Germline V lookup: CDR1 SGHKS, CDR2 YYEKEE (reference sequence). The V end was cut by 0 bases, the J end by 2 bases, with 8 bases between. CDR3 loop: CASSLGGGNTEAFF. CDR3 sequence (DNA): TGTGCCAGCAGCTTGGGAGGAGGAAACACTGAAGCTTTCTTT.

This clone occurred once. One end of the junction fails to match germline, which may point to a read error. The J gene is TRBJ2-5, the V gene TRBV7-7, with 7 bases fitting TRBD1. CDR1 and CDR2 from the germline V gene are SSHAT and FNYEAQ (reference sequence). The CDR3 runs to 13 residues. This CDR3 reads CASSMTGSETQYF. CDR3 sequence (DNA): TGTGCTAGCAGCATGACAGGGTCAGAGACCCAGTACTTC.

This rearrangement joins TRBV19 to TRBJ1-2, with 7 positions matching TRBD1. The V gene's germline CDR1 is LNHDA and CDR2 SQIVND (reference sequence). This CDR3 contains 14 residues. Trimming took 5 bases from V and 3 from J; bases not matched to a gene: 6. CDR3 region: CASSAAGGDYGYTF. CDR3 nucleotides: TGTGCCAGTAGTGCGGCAGGGGGAGACTATGGCTACACCTTC.

This clone was observed a single time. The CDR3 nucleotides read TGTGCCAGCAGCTTAAGCGGCAGTGTTAGGGAGCAGTACTTC. This translates into CASSLSGSVREQYF. This rearrangement joins TRBV7-3 to TRBJ2-7, with D uncertain. Trimming removed 1 base at V and 7 bases at J, with 14 bases between. The length of the CDR3 is 14 residues. Germline values: CDR1 SGHTA, CDR2 FQGTGA.

The chain recombines TRBV2 with TRBJ1-1, with 7 positions matching TRBD1. V lost 10 bases to trimming and J lost 6 bases; unmatched junction nucleotides: 14. This CDR3 has 14 amino acids. Germline values: CDR1 SNHLY, CDR2 FYNNEI. This chain's CDR3 is CATHHNRGQAEAFF. Here the CDR3 DNA reads TGTGCCACACATCATAACAGGGGCCAGGCTGAAGCTTTCTTT. Looking up the rest from reference TRBV2 and TRBJ1-1 gives the full variable domain: EPEVTQTPSHQVTQMGQEVILRCVPISNHLYFYWYRQILGQKVEFLVSFYNNEISEKSEIFDDQFSVERPDGSNFTLKIRSTKLEDSAMYFCATHHNRGQAEAFFGQGTRLTVV.

J is TRBJ2-6 and V is TRBV29-1; D not resolved. This CDR3 is built from 16 residues. Trimming shortened V by 0 bases and J by 0 bases, and 9 bases separated the two germline ends. Germline V gene lookup returns CDR1 SQVTM and CDR2 ANQGSEA. Here the CDR3 reads CSVEENTHSGANVLTF. In nucleotides, the CDR3 is TGCAGCGTTGAAGAAAATACACACTCTGGGGCCAACGTCCTGACTTTC.

The chain links TRBV28 to TRBJ1-4; 7 nucleotides align to TRBD1. Germline V gene sequence: CDR1 MDHEN, CDR2 SYDVKM. The CDR3 is 15 amino acids. V lost 2 bases and J lost 8; bases outside the gene matches: 8. The CDR3 DNA is TGTGCCAGCAGTTTAACGGGACAGCAGGGGGAAAAACTGTTTTTT. Its protein product is CASSLTGQQGEKLFF.

This chain uses TRBV9 with TRBJ1-6; 8 bases are a match to TRBD1. Per germline, CDR1 SGDLS and CDR2 YYNGEE. The CDR3 sequence is 13 residues long. V was clipped by 2 bases and J by 9 bases; unmatched bases: 1. CDR3 loop: CASSVDRGSPLHF. The CDR3 region has the DNA TGTGCCAGCAGCGTCGACAGGGGTTCACCCCTCCACTTT.

This clone has ten or more counts. This chain links TRBV14 with TRBJ1-2, with D unclear. This CDR3 has 14 amino acids. V lost 1 base, J lost 4 bases, and 10 bases lay in between. The germline gives CDR1 SGHDN, CDR2 FVKESK. The CDR3 region is CASSQAGVLYGYTF. CDR3 sequence (DNA): TGTGCCAGCAGCCAAGCCGGGGTCCTCTATGGCTACACCTTC.

The rearrangement joins TRBV30 to TRBJ2-7, with 8 bases identical to TRBD2. Germline CDR1 and CDR2: GTSNPN and SVGIG (reference sequence). Trimming took 2 bases from V and 5 from J; bases not matched to a gene: 11. This CDR3 spans 15 amino acids. The CDR3 coding sequence is TGTGCCTGGAGTACCCCTTCGGGGGGGAGGCACGAGCAGTACTTC. The encoded protein is CAWSTPSGGRHEQYF.

This clone was observed a few times. The chain carries TRBV27 and TRBJ1-2; D is possibly TRBD1 (6 bases). Germline V gene lookup returns CDR1 MNHEY and CDR2 SMNVEV (reference sequence). V was cut by 1 base and J by 3 bases, with 9 bases left in between. The CDR3 is 14 amino acids. The CDR3 region is CASSLWQGYYGYTF. The CDR3 nucleotides read TGTGCCAGCAGTTTATGGCAGGGGTACTATGGCTACACCTTC.

The chain links TRBV28 to TRBJ1-3, with D possibly TRBD1 on 6 matching bases. This CDR3 has 16 residues. Trimming stripped 7 bases from V and 0 bases from J, with 16 bases between. Germline V gene data show CDR1 as MDHEN and CDR2 as SYDVKM. The CDR3 DNA reads as TGTGCCAGCACATCGGGGACAATTGACTCTGGAAACACCATATATTTT. Amino acid sequence: CASTSGTIDSGNTIYF.

The chain uses TRBV7-2 and TRBJ1-2; D not resolved. The CDR3 spans 14 residues. Germline CDR1 SGHTA, CDR2 FQGNSA. The germline V and J ends were trimmed by 5 bases and 0 bases, with 10 bases remaining between them. CDR3 nucleotide sequence: TGTGCCAGCAGCCCCCTCGGTCCTAACTATGGCTACACCTTC. Its protein is CASSPLGPNYGYTF. Supplemented by reference TRBV7-2 and TRBJ1-2, the full variable domain reads GAGVSQSPSNKVTEKGKDVELRCDPISGHTALYWYRQSLGQGLEFLIYFQGNSAPDKSGLPSDRFSAERTGGSVSTLTIQRTQQEDSAVYLCASSPLGPNYGYTFGSGTRLTVV.

The chain is built from TRBV27 and TRBJ2-2; the match to TRBD1 covers 7 bases. Trimming at V came to 5 bases and at J to 0 bases, leaving 6 bases not matched to a gene. This CDR3 comprises 16 residues. Germline V gene lookup returns CDR1 MNHEY and CDR2 SMNVEV (reference sequence). DNA for the CDR3: TGTGCCAGCAGTGAGTCGGGACAGCCGAACACCGGGGAGCTGTTTTTT. Its protein is CASSESGQPNTGELFF.

This clone was observed a few times. The genes are TRBV6-1 and TRBJ2-7; a possible D gene is TRBD2 (5 bases). The V end lost 5 bases, the J end lost 0 bases, and 11 bases lay between the germline ends. The CDR3 has 14 residues. Germline CDR1 reads MNHNS; CDR2 reads SASEGT. CDR3: CASSILGSSYEQYF. In nucleotides, the CDR3 is TGTGCCAGCAGTATCTTGGGGAGCTCCTACGAGCAGTACTTC.

This chain uses TRBV27 with TRBJ2-7; TRBD2 aligns across 9 bases. Germline CDR1 and CDR2: MNHEY and SMNVEV (reference sequence). J lost 0 bases, V lost 0 bases, and 6 bases had no gene match. This CDR3 is built from 17 residues. CDR3 in amino acids: CASSLSLAGATSYEQYF. CDR3 sequence (DNA): TGTGCCAGCAGTTTATCGTTAGCGGGGGCCACCTCCTACGAGCAGTACTTC.

The chain uses TRBV27 and TRBJ2-2; 10 nucleotides agree with TRBD2. CDR3 length: 16 amino acids. Trimming took 6 bases from V and 4 from J; bases not matched to a gene: 8. CDR1 MNHEY and CDR2 SMNVEV come from the germline V gene (reference sequence). The CDR3, as DNA: TGTGCCAGCAGGGCTAGCGGGGGAGCGATCACCGGGGAGCTGTTTTTT. It encodes CASRASGGAITGELFF.

In DNA, the CDR3 is TGTGCCAGCAGTGTAACGAGAGGGCTCAATTCACCCCTCCACTTT. Translation: CASSVTRGLNSPLHF. The chain combines TRBV2 with TRBJ1-6; unclear D gene. Germline CDR1 SNHLY, CDR2 FYNNEI. The CDR3 contains 15 residues. Trimming took 4 bases from V and 7 from J, leaving 14 bases between them.

This chain's CDR3 is CASSSPGQGGSPLHF. CDR3 DNA sequence: TGTGCCAGCAGTTCCCCGGGACAGGGAGGTTCACCCCTCCACTTT. The J gene is TRBJ1-6, the V gene TRBV28, with 9 positions matching TRBD1. From germline, CDR1 is MDHEN and CDR2 SYDVKM. V gave up 4 bases and J gave up 9 bases; unmatched junction bases: 7. This CDR3 has 15 amino acids.